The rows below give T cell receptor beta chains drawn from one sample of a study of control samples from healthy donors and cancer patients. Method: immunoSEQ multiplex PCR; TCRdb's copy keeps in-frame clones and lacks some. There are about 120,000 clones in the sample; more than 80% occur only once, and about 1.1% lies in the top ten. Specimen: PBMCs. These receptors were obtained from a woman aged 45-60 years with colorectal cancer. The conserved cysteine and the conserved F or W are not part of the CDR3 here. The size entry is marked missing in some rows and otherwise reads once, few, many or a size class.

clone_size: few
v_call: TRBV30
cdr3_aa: AWQDRANQPQH

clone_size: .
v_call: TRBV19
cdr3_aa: ASRNDRELDTQY

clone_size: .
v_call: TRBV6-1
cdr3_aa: ASSARLASNTGELF

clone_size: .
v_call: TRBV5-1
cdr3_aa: ASSLNRGNGYT

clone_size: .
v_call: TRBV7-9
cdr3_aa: ASSSRLAGETQY

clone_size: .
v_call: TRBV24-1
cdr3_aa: ATSDPGLAGDGETQY

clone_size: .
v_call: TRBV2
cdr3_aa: ASSEAGGAGYGYT

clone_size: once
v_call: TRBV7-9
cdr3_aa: ASSLTGNTIY

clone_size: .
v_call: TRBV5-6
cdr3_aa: ASSPRTGLAGTGELF

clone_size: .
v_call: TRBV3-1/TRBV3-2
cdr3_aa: ASSQDWLLAGGTDYNEQF

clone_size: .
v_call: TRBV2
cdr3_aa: ASSSGTGGSGELF

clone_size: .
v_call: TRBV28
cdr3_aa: ASSFGSEEGVANYGYT

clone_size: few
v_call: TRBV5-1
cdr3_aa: ASSFHLRGGETGELF

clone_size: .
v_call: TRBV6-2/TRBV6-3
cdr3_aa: ASSTRGAGGAYEQY

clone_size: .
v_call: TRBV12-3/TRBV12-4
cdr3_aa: ASRRGTDAMAF

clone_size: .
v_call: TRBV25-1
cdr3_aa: ASSGMGTQY

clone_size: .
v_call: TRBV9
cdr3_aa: ASSPVGIPGETQY

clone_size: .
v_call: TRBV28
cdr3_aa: ASSLSQGNPNSPLH

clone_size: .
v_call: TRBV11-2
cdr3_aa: ASSASPRRANEKLF

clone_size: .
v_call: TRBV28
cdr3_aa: ASSMGQGGSPLH

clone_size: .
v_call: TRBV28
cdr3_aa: ASSFPDRGYEQY

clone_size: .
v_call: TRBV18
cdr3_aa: ATAGTETYEQY

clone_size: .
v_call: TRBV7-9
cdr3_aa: ASIGETQY

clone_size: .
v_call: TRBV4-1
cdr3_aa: ASSQEDSAAGIQY

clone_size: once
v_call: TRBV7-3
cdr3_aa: ASSTTGATDTQY

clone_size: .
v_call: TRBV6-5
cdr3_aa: ASRKELNTGELF

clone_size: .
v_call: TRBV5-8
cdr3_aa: ASRPKGTSGSTGELF

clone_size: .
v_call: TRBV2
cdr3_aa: ASRVGLAGAYEQY

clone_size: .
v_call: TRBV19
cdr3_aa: ASSIWQGPYEQY

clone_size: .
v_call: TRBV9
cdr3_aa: ASSVGASYNSPLH

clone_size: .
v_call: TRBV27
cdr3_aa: ASSHRGPMGYEQY

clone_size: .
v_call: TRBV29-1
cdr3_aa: SVVYNEQF

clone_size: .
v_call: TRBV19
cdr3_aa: ASEGLGSADTQY